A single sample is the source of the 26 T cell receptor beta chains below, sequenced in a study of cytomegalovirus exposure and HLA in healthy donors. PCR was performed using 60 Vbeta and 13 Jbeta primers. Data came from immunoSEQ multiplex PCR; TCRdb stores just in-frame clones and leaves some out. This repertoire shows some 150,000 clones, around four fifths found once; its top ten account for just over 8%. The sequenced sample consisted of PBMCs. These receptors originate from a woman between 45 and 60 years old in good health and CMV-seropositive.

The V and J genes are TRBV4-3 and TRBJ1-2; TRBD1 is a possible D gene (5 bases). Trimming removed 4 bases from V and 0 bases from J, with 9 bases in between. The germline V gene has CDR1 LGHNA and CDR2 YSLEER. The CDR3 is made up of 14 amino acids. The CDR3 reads CASSRGQANYGYTF. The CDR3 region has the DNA TGCGCCAGCAGCCGCGGACAAGCTAACTATGGCTACACCTTC.

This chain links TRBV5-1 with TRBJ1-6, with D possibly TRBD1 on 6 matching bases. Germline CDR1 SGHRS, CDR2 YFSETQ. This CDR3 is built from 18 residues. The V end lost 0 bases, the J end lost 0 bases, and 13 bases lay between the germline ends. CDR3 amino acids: CASSLGNRASSYNSPLHF. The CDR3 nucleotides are TGCGCCAGCAGCTTGGGGAACAGGGCGAGCTCCTATAATTCACCCCTCCACTTT.

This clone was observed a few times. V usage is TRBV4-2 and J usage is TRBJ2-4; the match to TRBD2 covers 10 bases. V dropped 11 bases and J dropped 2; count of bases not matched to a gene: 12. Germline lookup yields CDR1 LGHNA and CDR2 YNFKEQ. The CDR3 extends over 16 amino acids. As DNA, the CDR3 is TGTGCCTCAAGCCTAGCGGGAGCTGTAACCAAAAACATTCAGTACTTC. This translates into CASSLAGAVTKNIQYF.

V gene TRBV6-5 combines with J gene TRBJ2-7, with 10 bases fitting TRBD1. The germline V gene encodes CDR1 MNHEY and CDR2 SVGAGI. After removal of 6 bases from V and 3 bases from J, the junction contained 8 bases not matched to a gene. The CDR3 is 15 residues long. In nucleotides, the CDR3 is TGTGCCAGCAGGGGGGGACAGGGGAACATCTACGAGCAGTACTTC. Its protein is CASRGGQGNIYEQYF.

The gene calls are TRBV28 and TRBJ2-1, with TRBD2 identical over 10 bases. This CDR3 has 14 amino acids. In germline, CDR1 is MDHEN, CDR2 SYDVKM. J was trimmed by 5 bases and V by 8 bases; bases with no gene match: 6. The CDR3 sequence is CASPPSGSNNEQFF. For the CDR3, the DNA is TGTGCCAGCCCCCCTAGCGGGAGTAACAATGAGCAGTTCTTC.

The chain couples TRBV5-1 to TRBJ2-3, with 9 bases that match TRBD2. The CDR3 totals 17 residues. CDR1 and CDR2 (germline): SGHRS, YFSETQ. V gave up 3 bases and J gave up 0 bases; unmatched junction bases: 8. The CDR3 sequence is CASSSGPTSGSTDTQYF. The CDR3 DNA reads TGCGCCAGCAGCTCGGGACCCACTAGCGGGAGCACAGATACGCAGTATTTT. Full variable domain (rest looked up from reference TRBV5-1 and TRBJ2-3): KAGVTQTPRYLIKTRGQQVTLSCSPISGHRSVSWYQQTPGQGLQFLFEYFSETQRNKGNFPGRFSGRQFSNSRSEMNVSTLELGDSALYLCASSSGPTSGSTDTQYFGPGTRLTVL.

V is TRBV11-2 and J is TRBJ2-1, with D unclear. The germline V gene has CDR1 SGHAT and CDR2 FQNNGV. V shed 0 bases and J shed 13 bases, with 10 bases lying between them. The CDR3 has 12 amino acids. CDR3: CASSLDELGQFF. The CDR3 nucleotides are TGTGCCAGCAGCTTAGATGAGCTAGGACAGTTCTTC. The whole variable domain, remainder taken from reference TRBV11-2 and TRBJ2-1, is EAGVAQSPRYKIIEKRQSVAFWCNPISGHATLYWYQQILGQGPKLLIQFQNNGVVDDSQLPKDRFSAERLKGVDSTLKIQPAKLEDSAVYLCASSLDELGQFFGPGTRLTVL.

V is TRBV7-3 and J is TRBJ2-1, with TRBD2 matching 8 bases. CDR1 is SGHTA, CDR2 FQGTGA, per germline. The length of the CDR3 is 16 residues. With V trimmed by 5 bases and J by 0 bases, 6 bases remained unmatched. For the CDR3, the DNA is TGTGCCAGCAGCAAGACTAGCGCGAGCTCCTACAATGAGCAGTTCTTC. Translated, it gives CASSKTSASSYNEQFF.

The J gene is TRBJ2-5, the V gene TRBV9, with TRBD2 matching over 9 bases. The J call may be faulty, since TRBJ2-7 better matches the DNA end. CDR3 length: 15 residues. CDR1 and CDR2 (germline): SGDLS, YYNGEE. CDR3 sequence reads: CASSVGLADSYEQYF. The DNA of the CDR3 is TGTGCCAGCAGCGTAGGACTAGCGGACTCCTACGAGCAGTACTTC.

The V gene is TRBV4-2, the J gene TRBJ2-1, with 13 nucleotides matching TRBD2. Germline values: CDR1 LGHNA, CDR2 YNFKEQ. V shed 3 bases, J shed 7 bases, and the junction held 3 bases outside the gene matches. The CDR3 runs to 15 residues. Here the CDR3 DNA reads TGTGCCAGCAGCCAGGGGACTAGCGGGGTTAATGAGCAGTTCTTC. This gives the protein CASSQGTSGVNEQFF.

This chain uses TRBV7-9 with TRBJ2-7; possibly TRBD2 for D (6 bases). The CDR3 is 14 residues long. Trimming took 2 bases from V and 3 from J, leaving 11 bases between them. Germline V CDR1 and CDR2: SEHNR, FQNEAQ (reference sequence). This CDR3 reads CASSLNLGGYEQYF. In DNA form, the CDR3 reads TGTGCCAGCAGCTTAAATTTGGGGGGCTACGAGCAGTACTTC.

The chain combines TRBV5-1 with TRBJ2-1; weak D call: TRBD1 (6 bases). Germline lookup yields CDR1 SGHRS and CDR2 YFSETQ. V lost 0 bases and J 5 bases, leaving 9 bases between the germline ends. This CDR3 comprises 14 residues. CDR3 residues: CASSLDRVDNEQFF. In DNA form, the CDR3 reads TGCGCCAGCAGCTTGGACAGGGTGGACAATGAGCAGTTCTTC.

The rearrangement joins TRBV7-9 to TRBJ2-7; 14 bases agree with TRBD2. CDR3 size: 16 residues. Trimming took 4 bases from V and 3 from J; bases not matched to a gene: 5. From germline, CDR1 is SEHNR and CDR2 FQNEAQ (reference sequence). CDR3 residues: CASSSGLAGVVYEQYF. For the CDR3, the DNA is TGTGCCAGCAGCTCGGGACTAGCGGGAGTGGTCTACGAGCAGTACTTC.

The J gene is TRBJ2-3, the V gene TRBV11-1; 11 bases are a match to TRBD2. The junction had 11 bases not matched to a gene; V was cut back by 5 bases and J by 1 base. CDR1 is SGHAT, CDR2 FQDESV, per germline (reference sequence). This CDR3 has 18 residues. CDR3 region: CASSPGGIAGGGTDTQYF. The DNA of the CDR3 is TGTGCCAGCAGCCCGGGAGGAATAGCGGGGGGGGGCACAGATACGCAGTATTTT.

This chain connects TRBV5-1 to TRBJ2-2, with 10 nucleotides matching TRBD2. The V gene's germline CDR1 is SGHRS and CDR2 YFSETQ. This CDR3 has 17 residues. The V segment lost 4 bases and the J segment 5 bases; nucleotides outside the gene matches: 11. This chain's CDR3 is CASSPWLAGDETGELFF. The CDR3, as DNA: TGCGCCAGCAGCCCCTGGCTAGCGGGAGATGAAACCGGGGAGCTGTTTTTT.

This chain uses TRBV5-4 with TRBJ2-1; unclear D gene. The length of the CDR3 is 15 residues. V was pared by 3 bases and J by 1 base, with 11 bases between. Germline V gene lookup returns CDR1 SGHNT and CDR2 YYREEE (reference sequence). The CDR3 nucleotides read TGTGCCAGCAGCTCTTCAGGTGGGTCCTACAATGAGCAGTTCTTC. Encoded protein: CASSSSGGSYNEQFF.

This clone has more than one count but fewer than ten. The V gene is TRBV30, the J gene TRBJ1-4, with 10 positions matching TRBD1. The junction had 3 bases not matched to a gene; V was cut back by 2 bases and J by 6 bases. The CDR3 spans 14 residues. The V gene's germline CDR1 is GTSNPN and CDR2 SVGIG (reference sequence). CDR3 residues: CAWSRTGGDEKLFF. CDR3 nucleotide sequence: TGTGCCTGGAGTCGGACAGGGGGAGATGAAAAACTGTTTTTT.

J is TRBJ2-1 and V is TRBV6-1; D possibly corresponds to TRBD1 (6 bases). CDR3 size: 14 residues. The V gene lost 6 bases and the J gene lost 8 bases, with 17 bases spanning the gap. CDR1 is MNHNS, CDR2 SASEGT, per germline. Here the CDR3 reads CASSRGEESYEQFF. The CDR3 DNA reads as TGTGCCAGCAGCAGGGGAGAAGAGAGCTATGAGCAGTTCTTC.

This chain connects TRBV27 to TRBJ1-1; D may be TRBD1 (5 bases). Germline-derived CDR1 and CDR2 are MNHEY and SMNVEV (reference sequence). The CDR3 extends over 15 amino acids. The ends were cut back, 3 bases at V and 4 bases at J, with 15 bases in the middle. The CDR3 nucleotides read TGTGCCAGCAGTTTTAGTCTCGGGGGAGGCACTGAAGCTTTCTTT. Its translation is CASSFSLGGGTEAFF.

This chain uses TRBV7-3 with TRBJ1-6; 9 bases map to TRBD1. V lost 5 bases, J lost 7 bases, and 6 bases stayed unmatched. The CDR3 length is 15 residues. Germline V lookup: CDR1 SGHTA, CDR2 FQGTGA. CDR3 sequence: CASSPGTGMNSPLHF. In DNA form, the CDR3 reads TGTGCCAGCAGCCCGGGGACAGGGATGAATTCACCCCTCCACTTT. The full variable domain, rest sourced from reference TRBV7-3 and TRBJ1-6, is GAGVSQTPSNKVTEKGKYVELRCDPISGHTALYWYRQSLGQGPEFLIYFQGTGAADDSGLPNDRFFAVRPEGSVSTLKIQRTERGDSAVYLCASSPGTGMNSPLHFGNGTRLTVT.

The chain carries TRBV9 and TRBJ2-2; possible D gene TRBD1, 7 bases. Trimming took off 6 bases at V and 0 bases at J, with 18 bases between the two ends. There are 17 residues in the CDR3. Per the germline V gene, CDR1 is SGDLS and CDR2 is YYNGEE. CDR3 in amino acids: CASNTSRGTANTGELFF. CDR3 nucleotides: TGTGCCAGCAACACCTCCCGGGGGACAGCGAACACCGGGGAGCTGTTTTTT.

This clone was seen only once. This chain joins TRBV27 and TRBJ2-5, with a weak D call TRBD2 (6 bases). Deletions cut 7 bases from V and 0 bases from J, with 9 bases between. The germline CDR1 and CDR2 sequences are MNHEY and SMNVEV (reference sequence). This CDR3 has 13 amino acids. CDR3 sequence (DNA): TGTGCCAGCAAACGCGGGAACCAAGAGACCCAGTACTTC. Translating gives CASKRGNQETQYF.

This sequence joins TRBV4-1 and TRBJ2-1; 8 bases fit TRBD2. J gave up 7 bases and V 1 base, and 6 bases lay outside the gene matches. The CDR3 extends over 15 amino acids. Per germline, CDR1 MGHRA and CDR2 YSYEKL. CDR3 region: CASSQGLAGWNEQFF. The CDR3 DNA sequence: TGCGCCAGCAGCCAAGGTCTAGCGGGCTGGAATGAGCAGTTCTTC.

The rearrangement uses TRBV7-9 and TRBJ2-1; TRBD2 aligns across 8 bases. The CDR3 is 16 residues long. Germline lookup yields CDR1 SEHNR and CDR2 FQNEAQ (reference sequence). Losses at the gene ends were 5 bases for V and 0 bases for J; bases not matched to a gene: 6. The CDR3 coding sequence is TGTGCCAGCAGCCCTGGACTAGCCAGCTCCTACAATGAGCAGTTCTTC. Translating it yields CASSPGLASSYNEQFF.

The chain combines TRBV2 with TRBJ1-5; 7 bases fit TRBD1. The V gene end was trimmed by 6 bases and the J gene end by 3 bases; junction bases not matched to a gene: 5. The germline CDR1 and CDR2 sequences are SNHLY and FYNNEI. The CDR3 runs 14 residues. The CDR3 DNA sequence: TGTGCCAGCAGAAGGGACAGTCCCAATCAGCCCCAGCATTTT. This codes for CASRRDSPNQPQHF.

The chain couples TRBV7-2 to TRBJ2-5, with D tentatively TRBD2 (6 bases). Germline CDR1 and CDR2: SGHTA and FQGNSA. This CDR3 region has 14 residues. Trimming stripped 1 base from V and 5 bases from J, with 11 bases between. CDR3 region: CASSLGLVWETQYF. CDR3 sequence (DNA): TGTGCCAGCAGCTTAGGACTAGTGTGGGAGACCCAGTACTTC. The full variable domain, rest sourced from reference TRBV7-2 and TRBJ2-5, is GAGVSQSPSNKVTEKGKDVELRCDPISGHTALYWYRQSLGQGLEFLIYFQGNSAPDKSGLPSDRFSAERTGGSVSTLTIQRTQQEDSAVYLCASSLGLVWETQYFGPGTRLLVL.